One and the same sample provided the 26 T cell receptor beta chains below, sequenced in a study of T cell responses to AZD1222 COVID-19 vaccine. Using immunoSEQ multiplex PCR, the repertoire was profiled, and TCRdb retains in-frame clones only, with some absent. The sample shows 120,000 or so clones, roughly 90% of them seen only once. Material: peripheral blood, obtained on day 0 of AZD1222 vaccination. All receptors come from an adult in good health.

This chain joins TRBV28 and TRBJ1-6; D is unresolved. CDR3 length: 13 residues. CDR1 and CDR2 from the germline V gene are MDHEN and SYDVKM. Trimming cost V 6 bases and J 9 bases, with 12 bases left between them. The CDR3 region is CASSGLWGSPLHF. In DNA, the CDR3 is TGTGCCAGCAGCGGCCTTTGGGGTTCACCCCTCCACTTT.

The V gene is TRBV10-3, the J gene TRBJ1-6, with 7 bases aligning to TRBD1. Germline V lookup: CDR1 ENHRY, CDR2 SYGVKD. The CDR3 loop spans 14 amino acids. V lost 5 bases to trimming and J lost 6 bases; unmatched junction nucleotides: 4. CDR3 coding DNA: TGTGCCATCAGTAGGGACAGCATTAATTCACCCCTCCACTTT. It is translated as CAISRDSINSPLHF.

The chain joins TRBV24-1 to TRBJ2-1; 12 nucleotides agree with TRBD2. This CDR3 spans 15 amino acids. V was pared by 5 bases and J by 15 bases, with 13 bases of the junction left unmatched. The germline gives CDR1 KGHDR, CDR2 SFDVKD. This CDR3 reads CATSVGLAGLAMWFF. The CDR3 DNA reads TGTGCCACCAGTGTTGGACTAGCGGGATTAGCGATGTGGTTCTTC.

The rearrangement joins TRBV6-5 to TRBJ2-1; the match to TRBD2 covers 10 bases. Germline-derived CDR1 and CDR2 are MNHEY and SVGAGI. The CDR3 is 15 residues long. Germline trimming cut 7 bases from V and 7 bases from J; bases unmatched to any gene: 10. The CDR3 DNA follows: TGTGCCAGCACGGCTTCAGCGGGAGGGAGGAATGAGCAGTTCTTC. Its protein product is CASTASAGGRNEQFF.

This chain connects TRBV19 to TRBJ2-4; possibly TRBD1 for D (6 bases). Trimming cost V 6 bases and J 4 bases, with 22 bases left between them. The CDR3 is made up of 17 amino acids. Germline V gene data show CDR1 as LNHDA and CDR2 as SQIVND (reference sequence). CDR3 in amino acids: CASRVSQGPRSKNIQYF. The CDR3 coding sequence is TGTGCCAGTAGGGTATCCCAGGGGCCCCGTTCGAAAAACATTCAGTACTTC.

The CDR3 DNA sequence: TGTGCCAGCAGCTTGGACTCGGCGGTCGAAAAACTGTTTTTT. Translating gives CASSLDSAVEKLFF. The chain joins TRBV5-5 to TRBJ1-4; D is unclear. With 0 bases removed from V and 8 bases from J, the gap between germline ends came to 11 bases. The CDR3 extends over 14 amino acids. Germline CDR1 is SGHKS and CDR2 is YYEKEE (reference sequence).

The chain employs TRBV19 and TRBJ1-5; D is uncertain. Trimming took 1 base from V and 2 from J, leaving 9 bases between them. The length of the CDR3 is 15 residues. Germline CDR1 and CDR2: LNHDA and SQIVND (reference sequence). The CDR3 nucleotides are TGTGCCAGTAGTATAGGGCTTTCTGGCAATCAGCCCCAGCATTTT. Translation gives CASSIGLSGNQPQHF. The whole variable domain, filled in from reference TRBV19 and TRBJ1-5, reads DGGITQSPKYLFRKEGQNVTLSCEQNLNHDAMYWYRQDPGQGLRLIYYSQIVNDFQKGDIAEGYSVSREKKESFPLTVTSAQKNPTAFYLCASSIGLSGNQPQHFGDGTRLSIL.

The J gene is TRBJ1-3, the V gene TRBV14; D possibly corresponds to TRBD1 (6 bases). There are 16 residues in the CDR3. Germline V CDR1 and CDR2: SGHDN, FVKESK. Trimming left V 6 bases short and J 1 base short, with 16 bases between. This CDR3 is CASRPSGGGSGNTIYF. The CDR3 coding sequence is TGTGCCAGCAGACCGTCCGGGGGCGGATCTGGAAACACCATATATTTT.

The chain's CDR3 is CASSFSQGPADEQFF. The CDR3 coding sequence is TGTGCCAGCAGCTTTTCACAAGGGCCCGCCGATGAGCAGTTCTTC. The chain couples TRBV5-6 to TRBJ2-1; D is uncertain. Deletions cut 2 bases from V and 8 bases from J, with 17 bases between. Germline V CDR1 and CDR2: SGHDT, YYEEEE. The CDR3 is made up of 15 amino acids.

The chain links TRBV9 to TRBJ2-2; D call uncertain. The ends were cut back, 2 bases at V and 1 base at J, with 9 bases in the middle. This CDR3 is built from 15 residues. CDR1 SGDLS and CDR2 YYNGEE come from the germline V gene. CDR3 in amino acids: CASSVNTRNTGELFF. CDR3 nucleotides: TGTGCCAGCAGCGTCAACACACGGAACACCGGGGAGCTGTTTTTT.

This rearrangement joins TRBV6-5 to TRBJ2-1; D remains ambiguous. Trimming shortened V by 2 bases and J by 3 bases, and 11 bases separated the two germline ends. Germline CDR1 is MNHEY and CDR2 is SVGAGI. This CDR3 comprises 15 residues. This CDR3 is CASSYRSGYYNEQFF. The CDR3 bases are TGTGCCAGCAGTTACCGTTCGGGCTACTACAATGAGCAGTTCTTC.

The chain couples TRBV28 to TRBJ1-2, with D possibly being TRBD1 (5 bases). The germline V gene encodes CDR1 MDHEN and CDR2 SYDVKM. This CDR3 spans 12 amino acids. Trimming left V 4 bases short and J 6 bases short, with 9 bases between. CDR3 residues: CASSWGGDGYTF. Here the CDR3 DNA reads TGTGCCAGCAGTTGGGGAGGGGATGGCTACACCTTC.

The gene calls are TRBV7-8 and TRBJ2-1; D unclear. Germline V CDR1 and CDR2: SGHVS, FQNEAQ. Trimming took off 6 bases at V and 9 bases at J, with 12 bases between the two ends. CDR3 length: 12 amino acids. CDR3 nucleotide sequence: TGTGCCAGCAGGCGACTGGCTCCTGAGCAGTTCTTC. Residues: CASRRLAPEQFF. Based on the CDR3 plus reference TRBV7-8 and TRBJ2-1, the full variable domain is GAGVSQSPRYKVAKRGQDVALRCDPISGHVSLFWYQQALGQGPEFLTYFQNEAQLDKSGLPSDRFFAERPEGSVSTLKIQRTQQEDSAVYLCASRRLAPEQFFGPGTRLTVL.

CDR3 amino acids: CASSEGRGGYGYTF. The CDR3 nucleotides are TGTGCCAGCAGTGAGGGCAGGGGAGGATATGGCTACACCTTC. The J gene is TRBJ1-2, the V gene TRBV2; perhaps TRBD1 as D (6 bases). The germline CDR1 and CDR2 sequences are SNHLY and FYNNEI. Trimming shortened V by 3 bases and J by 5 bases, and 13 bases separated the two germline ends. The CDR3 has 14 residues. Full variable domain (rest looked up from reference TRBV2 and TRBJ1-2): EPEVTQTPSHQVTQMGQEVILRCVPISNHLYFYWYRQILGQKVEFLVSFYNNEISEKSEIFDDQFSVERPDGSNFTLKIRSTKLEDSAMYFCASSEGRGGYGYTFGSGTRLTVV.

The chain uses TRBV28 and TRBJ1-5, with D perhaps TRBD1 (5 bases). Trimming took off 5 bases at V and 4 bases at J, with 15 bases between the two ends. This CDR3 region has 15 residues. CDR1 and CDR2 from the germline V gene are MDHEN and SYDVKM. CDR3 bases: TGTGCCAGCAGTCTTGCCGACAGTCGGAATCAGCCCCAGCATTTT. Translation gives CASSLADSRNQPQHF. Combining the CDR3 with reference TRBV28 and TRBJ1-5 gives the whole variable domain DVKVTQSSRYLVKRTGEKVFLECVQDMDHENMFWYRQDPGLGLRLIYFSYDVKMKEKGDIPEGYSVSREKKERFSLILESASTNQTSMYLCASSLADSRNQPQHFGDGTRLSIL.

The chain has TRBV4-2 and TRBJ2-7; D possibly corresponds to TRBD2 (6 bases). CDR1 and CDR2 from the germline V gene are LGHNA and YNFKEQ. This CDR3 region has 13 residues. V lost 8 bases and J 4 bases, leaving 15 bases between the germline ends. The CDR3 spells CASAPSVAYEQYF. DNA for the CDR3: TGTGCCAGCGCACCTAGCGTAGCGTACGAGCAGTACTTC.

The rearrangement joins TRBV6-5 to TRBJ2-2, with D uncertain. The CDR3 is 12 residues long. Germline values: CDR1 MNHEY, CDR2 SVGAGI. The CDR3: CALRKAWGELFF. The DNA for the CDR3 is TGTGCACTTCGAAAGGCCTGGGGGGAGCTGTTTTTT.

The V gene is TRBV7-6, the J gene TRBJ2-7, with D tentatively TRBD1 (5 bases). CDR1 is SGHVS and CDR2 is FNYEAQ in the germline V gene. Trimming took off 2 bases at V and 6 bases at J, with 17 bases between the two ends. The CDR3 contains 15 residues. The CDR3 DNA sequence: TGTGCCAGCAGCTTAAGGGGCATCTCCCATGGCGAGCAGTACTTC. The encoded protein is CASSLRGISHGEQYF.

The V and J genes are TRBV4-2 and TRBJ2-7; 7 bases fit TRBD2. Germline V gives CDR1 LGHNA, CDR2 YNFKEQ. V was clipped by 0 bases and J by 9 bases; unmatched bases: 14. There are 16 residues in the CDR3. The CDR3: CASSQEGGTPLAGQYF. The CDR3 coding sequence is TGTGCCAGCAGCCAAGAGGGGGGGACTCCCCTCGCTGGGCAGTACTTC.

The chain carries TRBV9 and TRBJ1-3; D not certain. CDR1 is SGDLS, CDR2 YYNGEE, per germline. V lost 0 bases, J lost 1 base, and 8 bases lay in between. The CDR3 covers 15 residues. The CDR3 sequence is CASSVGLFSGNTIYF. CDR3 in DNA: TGTGCCAGCAGCGTAGGCCTATTTTCTGGAAACACCATATATTTT.

The rearrangement links TRBV10-3 to TRBJ2-5, with a weak D call TRBD1 (5 bases). V lost 6 bases and J 1 base, leaving 15 bases between the germline ends. Germline assignment: CDR1 ENHRY and CDR2 SYGVKD. The CDR3 is 15 residues long. CDR3 sequence: CAIRQGAVSQETQYF. CDR3 bases: TGTGCCATCAGGCAAGGGGCTGTAAGCCAAGAGACCCAGTACTTC.

CDR3 residues: CASSVTSGTVYEQYF. CDR3 DNA sequence: TGTGCCAGCAGCGTGACTAGCGGGACCGTTTACGAGCAGTACTTC. The rearrangement links TRBV9 to TRBJ2-7; the match to TRBD2 covers 11 bases. V lost 2 bases to trimming and J lost 4 bases; unmatched junction nucleotides: 5. The CDR3 is made up of 15 amino acids. The germline V gene encodes CDR1 SGDLS and CDR2 YYNGEE.

The V and J genes are TRBV5-1 and TRBJ2-1, with 10 bases fitting TRBD2. CDR1 is SGHRS, CDR2 YFSETQ, per germline. The CDR3 runs to 16 residues. V lost 3 bases and J lost 2; bases outside the gene matches: 5. CDR3 protein: CASSSGLANTYNEQFF. CDR3 bases: TGCGCCAGCAGCTCGGGACTAGCGAATACCTACAATGAGCAGTTCTTC. Based on the CDR3 plus reference TRBV5-1 and TRBJ2-1, the full variable domain is KAGVTQTPRYLIKTRGQQVTLSCSPISGHRSVSWYQQTPGQGLQFLFEYFSETQRNKGNFPGRFSGRQFSNSRSEMNVSTLELGDSALYLCASSSGLANTYNEQFFGPGTRLTVL.

This chain connects TRBV2 to TRBJ2-2; D may be TRBD2 (6 bases). Germline-derived CDR1 and CDR2 are SNHLY and FYNNEI. Trimming shortened V by 1 base and J by 4 bases, and 13 bases separated the two germline ends. This CDR3 is 16 amino acids long. For the CDR3, the DNA is TGTGCCAGCAGTGAAGAGGGTAGCGGCCTCACCGGGGAGCTGTTTTTT. This codes for CASSEEGSGLTGELFF.

This chain uses TRBV3-1 (or the pseudogene TRBV3-2) with TRBJ2-7; no clear D. In germline, CDR1 is LGHDT, CDR2 YNNKEL (reference sequence). Trimming removed 4 bases from V and 0 bases from J, with 10 bases in between. The CDR3 is 14 amino acids. CDR3 nucleotide sequence: TGTGCCAGCAGCCGCGCCCTGAGCTCCTACGAGCAGTACTTC. The encoded protein is CASSRALSSYEQYF.

The chain links TRBV30 to TRBJ2-7; TRBD2 matches at 12 bases. The ends lost 4 bases at V and 0 bases at J; junction bases unmatched: 1. In germline, CDR1 is GTSNPN, CDR2 SVGIG (reference sequence). The CDR3 sequence is 14 residues long. The DNA of the CDR3 is TGTGCCTGGAAGACTAGCGGGAGCTCCTACGAGCAGTACTTC. As protein: CAWKTSGSSYEQYF.